Following are 17 T cell receptor beta chains from one sample sequenced in a study of cytomegalovirus exposure and HLA in healthy donors. The PCR contained 60 Vbeta and 13 Jbeta primers. This table comes from immunoSEQ multiplex PCR, and its TCRdb copy is limited to in-frame clones, with some not included. This repertoire shows fewer than 250,000 clones, about four fifths found once; its top ten account for roughly 5.5%. The sequencing sample was made of PBMCs. The receptors were sampled from a man between 40 and 49 years old in good health and CMV-seropositive.

This chain joins TRBV7-2 and TRBJ2-7, with 7 positions matching TRBD1. After removal of 5 bases from V and 3 bases from J, the junction contained 10 bases not matched to a gene. Germline CDR1 reads SGHTA; CDR2 reads FQGNSA. The CDR3 extends over 15 amino acids. The CDR3 loop is CASSPGLAGGYEQYF. In nucleotides, the CDR3 is TGTGCCAGCAGCCCGGGGCTAGCAGGGGGCTACGAGCAGTACTTC.

This sequence joins TRBV2 and TRBJ1-5; 8 nucleotides agree with TRBD1. Looked up from germline, CDR1 is SNHLY and CDR2 is FYNNEI. V was pared by 5 bases and J by 7 bases, with 7 bases of the junction left unmatched. There are 14 residues in the CDR3. DNA for the CDR3: TGTGCCAGCAGTACCCAGGGGGCGAGGCAGCCCCAGCATTTT. Translation: CASSTQGARQPQHF.

The chain is built from TRBV6-1 and TRBJ2-7; 9 bases are shared with TRBD2. The length of the CDR3 is 15 residues. The germline gives CDR1 MNHNS, CDR2 SASEGT. The V gene end was trimmed by 6 bases and the J gene end by 3 bases; junction bases not matched to a gene: 9. The CDR3 is CASREYSGRLYEQYV. The CDR3, as DNA: TGTGCCAGCAGGGAATATAGCGGGAGACTCTACGAGCAGTACGTC.

This chain joins TRBV7-9 and TRBJ1-1; D is uncertain. The CDR3 sequence is 14 residues long. Germline V gives CDR1 SEHNR, CDR2 FQNEAQ (reference sequence). V shed 5 bases and J shed 7 bases, with 17 bases lying between them. The CDR3 DNA sequence: TGTGCCAGCAGCACCGGACGAGGAGGGAGTGAAGCTTTCTTT. It specifies CASSTGRGGSEAFF.

The chain uses TRBV19 and TRBJ1-2; no clear D. Looked up from germline, CDR1 is LNHDA and CDR2 is SQIVND (reference sequence). The CDR3 is 14 residues long. V was clipped by 6 bases and J by 2 bases, with 13 bases between them. The DNA for the CDR3 is TGTGCCAGTAGGGATGTAACGGGGAACTATGGCTACACCTTC. Its translation: CASRDVTGNYGYTF.

The rearrangement uses TRBV7-8 and TRBJ1-1; 9 nucleotides match TRBD1. The CDR3 has 15 amino acids. V shed 2 bases, J shed 6 bases, and the junction held 7 bases outside the gene matches. CDR1 and CDR2 (germline): SGHVS, FQNEAQ. CDR3 DNA sequence: TGTGCCAGCAGCTTAACGCCCGGGACAGGGTCTGAAGCTTTCTTT. Its translation is CASSLTPGTGSEAFF.

The chain employs TRBV18 and TRBJ2-2; D gene uncertain. V was clipped by 0 bases and J by 5 bases, with 13 bases between them. This CDR3 is built from 16 residues. Germline values: CDR1 KGHSH, CDR2 LQKENI. Written as DNA, the CDR3 is TGTGCCAGCTCACCACCCTCAACAGCTGAAACCGGGGAGCTGTTTTTT. Its protein is CASSPPSTAETGELFF.

This chain joins TRBV2 and TRBJ2-7, with D possibly TRBD1 on 6 matching bases. The CDR3 is 14 residues long. Germline CDR1 reads SNHLY; CDR2 reads FYNNEI. Trimming removed 4 bases from V and 1 base from J, with 11 bases in between. In DNA form, the CDR3 reads TGTGCCAGCAGTGTCAGGGGAAGGTCCTACGAGCAGTACGTC. This encodes CASSVRGRSYEQYV.

In this sample, this clone turned up once. This sequence joins TRBV7-8 and TRBJ2-7; D is undetermined. The CDR3 extends over 11 amino acids. Deletions cut 2 bases from V and 9 bases from J, with 8 bases between. Germline V lookup: CDR1 SGHVS, CDR2 FQNEAQ. CDR3 sequence (DNA): TGTGCCAGCAGCTTAACATATGGGCAGTACTTC. Residues: CASSLTYGQYF.

The chain carries TRBV6-5 and TRBJ1-2; D gene uncertain. Germline V lookup: CDR1 MNHEY, CDR2 SVGAGI. The germline V and J ends were trimmed by 4 bases and 8 bases, with 17 bases remaining between them. This CDR3 contains 14 residues. Written as DNA, the CDR3 is TGTGCCAGCAGTTCCGTTTCTCGGGAAGCCGGCTACACCTTC. Its protein is CASSSVSREAGYTF.

This chain connects TRBV1 to TRBJ2-7; TRBD1, the table's D call, lacks a check against the DNA. TRBV1 constitutes a pseudogene. The CDR3 sequence is 18 residues long. CDR3 sequence reads: CTSSQPLAPTVRLHEQYV. CDR3 sequence (DNA): TGCACCAGCAGCCAACCCCTCGCCCCGACAGTGCGATTACACGAGCAGTACGTC.

V is TRBV19 and J is TRBJ1-1; D unresolved. The CDR3 has 13 amino acids. Deletions cut 5 bases from V and 4 bases from J, with 11 bases between. Germline assignment: CDR1 LNHDA and CDR2 SQIVND (reference sequence). CDR3 DNA sequence: TGTGCCAGTAGTCCCCCTAAACGCACTGAAGCTTTCTTT. Its protein product is CASSPPKRTEAFF.

The chain joins TRBV5-8 to TRBJ2-3; 11 bases are shared with TRBD2. J gave up 6 bases and V 4 bases, and 10 bases lay outside the gene matches. This CDR3 is built from 16 residues. Germline values: CDR1 SGHTS, CDR2 YDEGEE. The CDR3 DNA reads TGTGCCAGCAGCCCCTCCACTAGCGGGAGAGCGGATACGCAGTATTTT. This encodes CASSPSTSGRADTQYF.

This chain uses TRBV4-1 with TRBJ2-2, with 13 bases aligning to TRBD2. V trimming: 3 bases; J trimming: 6 bases; junction bases outside the gene matches: 10. The CDR3 is 18 residues long. Germline CDR1 reads MGHRA; CDR2 reads YSYEKL. The CDR3 reads CASSHEVGLAGVSGELFF. The CDR3, as DNA: TGCGCCAGCAGCCATGAAGTAGGACTAGCGGGAGTGTCCGGGGAGCTGTTTTTT.

The chain employs TRBV4-2 and TRBJ2-1; TRBD2 matches 7 bases. Germline-derived CDR1 and CDR2 are LGHNA and YNFKEQ. The J segment lost 0 bases and the V segment lost 1 base, leaving 6 bases of the junction unmatched. This CDR3 comprises 17 residues. The CDR3 loop is CASSQVVGGGSYNEQFF. Written as DNA, the CDR3 is TGTGCCAGCAGCCAAGTGGTGGGCGGGGGCTCCTACAATGAGCAGTTCTTC.

V usage is TRBV10-1 and J usage is TRBJ2-3; tentative D call: TRBD1 (5 bases). Per the germline V gene, CDR1 is WNHNN and CDR2 is SYGVQD (reference sequence). Trimming pared 5 bases from V and 6 bases from J, leaving 12 bases between. The CDR3 sequence is 13 residues long. CDR3 bases: TGCGCCAGCAGTATACAGGATTGGGATACGCAGTATTTT. Amino acids: CASSIQDWDTQYF.

This clone was seen only once. The rearrangement links TRBV9 to TRBJ2-2, with 7 bases lining up with TRBD1. The CDR3 covers 16 residues. With 4 bases clipped from V and 6 bases from J, the junction kept 12 bases outside the gene matches. The germline CDR1 and CDR2 sequences are SGDLS and YYNGEE. CDR3 residues: CASSPQTGIGAGELFF. CDR3 bases: TGTGCCAGCAGCCCCCAGACAGGGATTGGGGCCGGGGAGCTGTTTTTT.